The source of this T cell receptor beta chain is a study of T cells after yellow fever vaccination. Across the whole study: Each low-cell-number fraction was prepared by means of SMART-Seq v4 Ultra Low Input. Study-wide results and limits: The booster response re-showed most primary clones: around 96% CD4, approximately 90% CD8.

The 5'RACE template-switching step produced TCR cDNA and added a universal primer site and UMIs. One entry per CDR3 protein results from TCRdb running MiXCR on the 5' RACE reads. The sample comprises approximately 300,000 distinct CDR3 sequences, 8% to 10% of which are singletons, and roughly 18% rests with the top ten. CDR1 is SGDLS, CDR2 YYNGEE, per germline. Between the trimmed V and J ends, which lost 4 bases and 4 bases, there was a span of 13 bases. This CDR3 is 14 amino acids long. As concerns this clonotype: Its antigen is as yet unknown.

The rearrangement uses TRBV9 and TRBJ2-3, with unresolved D. This sequence was found in a man between 18 and 29 years old who received the YFV17D yellow fever vaccine. Here the sequenced sample was PBMCs, taken on the day of the first yellow fever vaccination. CDR3 in amino acids: CASSPLVGPDTQYF. CDR3 sequence (DNA): TGTGCCAGCAGCCCCTTAGTAGGTCCAGATACGCAGTATTTT. Drawing the rest from reference TRBV9 and TRBJ2-3, the complete variable domain is DSGVTQTPKHLITATGQRVTLRCSPRSGDLSVYWYQQSLDQGLQFLIQYYNGEERAKGNILERFSAQQFPDLHSELNLSSLELGDSALYFCASSPLVGPDTQYFGPGTRLTVL.